This paragraph reports one T cell receptor (beta chain). The sample is drawn from a study of cytomegalovirus exposure and HLA in healthy donors. CDR1 PRHDT and CDR2 FYEKMQ come from the germline V gene (reference sequence). Deletions cut 4 bases from V and 5 bases from J, with 11 bases between. The length of the CDR3 is 14 residues. The PCR had 60 Vbeta and 13 Jbeta primers. Some clones are missing from TCRdb's copy, which holds only in-frame ones; the method was immunoSEQ multiplex PCR. This table holds about 180,000 clones, about 81% found once. The chain recombines TRBV13 with TRBJ1-4; D is unclear. This clonotype was sampled from a man between 35 and 55 years old in good health and CMV-seronegative. The specimen was PBMCs. CDR3: CASSSSSGNEKLFF. The CDR3 nucleotides read TGTGCCAGCAGCTCGTCGAGCGGGAATGAAAAACTGTTTTTT.